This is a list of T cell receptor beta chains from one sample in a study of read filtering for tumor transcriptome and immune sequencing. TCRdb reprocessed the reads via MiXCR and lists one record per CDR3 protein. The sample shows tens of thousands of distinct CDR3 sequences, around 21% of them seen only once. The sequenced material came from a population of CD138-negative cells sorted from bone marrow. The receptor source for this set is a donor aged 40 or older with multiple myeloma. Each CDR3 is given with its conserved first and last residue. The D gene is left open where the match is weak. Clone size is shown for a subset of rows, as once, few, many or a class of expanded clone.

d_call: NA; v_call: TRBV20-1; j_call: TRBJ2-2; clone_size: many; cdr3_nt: TGCAGTGCTATCCGGGACTCGAGGGACACCGGGGAGCTGTTTTTT; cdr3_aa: CSAIRDSRDTGELFF
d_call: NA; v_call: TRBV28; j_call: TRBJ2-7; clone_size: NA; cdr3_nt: TGTGCCAGCAATCGAGGAGGTATAGTACACGAGCAGTACTTC; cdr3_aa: CASNRGGIVHEQYF
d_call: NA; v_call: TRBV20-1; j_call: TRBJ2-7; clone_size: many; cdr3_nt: TGCAGTGCTAGGTTCGCCTCTCTCGGGGGCCCCTACGAGCAGTACTTC; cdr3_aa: CSARFASLGGPYEQYF
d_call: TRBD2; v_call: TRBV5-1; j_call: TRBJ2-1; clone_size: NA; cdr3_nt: TGCGCCAGCAGCTCAACTAGCGAATACAATGAGCAGTTCTTC; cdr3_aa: CASSSTSEYNEQFF
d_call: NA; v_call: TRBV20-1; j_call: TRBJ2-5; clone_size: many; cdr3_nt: TGCAGTGCTAGGAACCCTCAAGCGTACCAAGAGACCCAGTACTTC; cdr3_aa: CSARNPQAYQETQYF
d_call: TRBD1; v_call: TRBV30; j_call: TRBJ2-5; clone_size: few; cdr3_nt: TGTGCCTGGAGTGTACAGGGGGCAAAGACCCAGTACTTC; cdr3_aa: CAWSVQGAKTQYF
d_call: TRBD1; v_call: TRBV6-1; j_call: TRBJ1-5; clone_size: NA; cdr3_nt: TGTGCCAGCAGTATTTGGGACAGGGTAAATCAGCCCCAGCATTTT; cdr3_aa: CASSIWDRVNQPQHF
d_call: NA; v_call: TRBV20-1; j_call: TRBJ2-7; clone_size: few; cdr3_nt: TGCAGCCTCCTTCTCGGGGAGCAGTACTTC; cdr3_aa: CSLLLGEQYF
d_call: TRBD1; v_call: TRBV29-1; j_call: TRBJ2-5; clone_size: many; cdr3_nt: TGCAGCGCCAGACAGGGAGAGACCCAGTACTTC; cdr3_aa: CSARQGETQYF
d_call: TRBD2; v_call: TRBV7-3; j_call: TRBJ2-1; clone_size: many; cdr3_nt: TGTGCCAGCAGCCAGGGACTAGGCAGTTATGAGCAGTTCTTC; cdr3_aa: CASSQGLGSYEQFF
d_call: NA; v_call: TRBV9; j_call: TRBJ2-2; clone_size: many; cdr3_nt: TGTGCCAGCAGCGGGACCCTAAGCCCAGGGGAGCTGTTTTTT; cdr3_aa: CASSGTLSPGELFF
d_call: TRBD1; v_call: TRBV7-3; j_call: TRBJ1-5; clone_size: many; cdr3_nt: TGTGCCAGCAGCCAACCGGGACAGGGGGCGGATCAGCCCCAGCATTTT; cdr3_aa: CASSQPGQGADQPQHF
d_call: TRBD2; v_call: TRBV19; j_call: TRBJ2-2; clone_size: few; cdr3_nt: TGTGCCAGTTACCCAGCGGGGGGGCCGGCCGGGGAGCTGTTTTTT; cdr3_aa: CASYPAGGPAGELFF
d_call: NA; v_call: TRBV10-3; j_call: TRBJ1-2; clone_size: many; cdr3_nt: TGTGCCATCATCCCGGACGGAATGGAGGCTGGCTACACCTTC; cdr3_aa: CAIIPDGMEAGYTF
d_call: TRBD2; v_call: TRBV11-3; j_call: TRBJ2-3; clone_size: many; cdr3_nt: TGTGCCAGCAGCCCAGGACTAGCGGGAGAGGGCACAAATACGCAGTATTTT; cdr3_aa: CASSPGLAGEGTNTQYF
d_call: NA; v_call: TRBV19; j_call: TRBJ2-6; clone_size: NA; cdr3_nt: TGTGCCAGTAGTATAAGGTCAGAAAAAAGGGGGGCCAACGTCCTGACTTTC; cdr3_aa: CASSIRSEKRGANVLTF
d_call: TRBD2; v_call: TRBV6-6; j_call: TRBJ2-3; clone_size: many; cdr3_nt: TGTGCCAGCATAAAAAGCGGGGGGCCGGAACCAGATACGCAGTATTTT; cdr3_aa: CASIKSGGPEPDTQYF
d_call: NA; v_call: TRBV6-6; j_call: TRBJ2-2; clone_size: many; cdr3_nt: TGTGCCAGCAGGACAGTGTCGAACACCGGGGAGCTGTTTTTT; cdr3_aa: CASRTVSNTGELFF
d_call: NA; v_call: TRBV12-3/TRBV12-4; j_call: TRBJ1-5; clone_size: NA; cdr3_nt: TGTGCCAGCAGTCCAGGAGACAGGAGGTATCAGCCCCAGCATTTT; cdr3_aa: CASSPGDRRYQPQHF
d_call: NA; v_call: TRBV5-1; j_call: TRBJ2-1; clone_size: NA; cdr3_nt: TGCGCCAGCAGCTTGGGGGGGACCGCTGTCAATGAGCAGTTCTTC; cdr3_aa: CASSLGGTAVNEQFF
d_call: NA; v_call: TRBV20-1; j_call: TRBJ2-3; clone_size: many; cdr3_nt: TGCAGTGCTAGAGAGGGGAGGGGGGCCACAGATACGCAGTATTTT; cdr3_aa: CSAREGRGATDTQYF
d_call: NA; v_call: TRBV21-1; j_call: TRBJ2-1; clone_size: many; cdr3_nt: TGTGCCAGCAGCATGATAAGGTGGCCCAATGAGCAGTTCTTC; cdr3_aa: CASSMIRWPNEQFF
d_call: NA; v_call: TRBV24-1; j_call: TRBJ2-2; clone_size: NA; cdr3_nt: TGTACCCCCAGTAATTCCGGGGAGCTGTTTTTT; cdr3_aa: CTPSNSGELFF
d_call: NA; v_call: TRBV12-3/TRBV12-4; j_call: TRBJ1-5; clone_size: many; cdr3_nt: TGTGCCAGCAGTTCAGAGGACCGGGCTAGCAATCAGCCCCAGCATTTT; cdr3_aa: CASSSEDRASNQPQHF
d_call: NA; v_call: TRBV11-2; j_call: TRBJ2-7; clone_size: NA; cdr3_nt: TGTGCCAGCAGCTTGACCGGGGAGCAGTACTTC; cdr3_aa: CASSLTGEQYF
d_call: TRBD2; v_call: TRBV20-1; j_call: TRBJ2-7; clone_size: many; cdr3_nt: TGCAGTGCTCACGGGACTAGCGGGAGAGGTTATGGCGAGCAGTACTTC; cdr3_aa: CSAHGTSGRGYGEQYF
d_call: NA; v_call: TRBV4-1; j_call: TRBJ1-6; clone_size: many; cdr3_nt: TGCGCCAGCAGCCTTTACAGGGATTCACCCCTCCACTTT; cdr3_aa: CASSLYRDSPLHF
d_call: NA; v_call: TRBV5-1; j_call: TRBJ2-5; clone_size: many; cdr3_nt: TGCGCCAGCAGCCAAACAGGGTACCAAGAGACCCAGTACTTC; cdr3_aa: CASSQTGYQETQYF
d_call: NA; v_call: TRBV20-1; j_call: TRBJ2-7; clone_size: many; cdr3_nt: TGCAGTGCTAGCCCCCCAGGTTCCTACGAGCAGTACTTC; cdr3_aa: CSASPPGSYEQYF
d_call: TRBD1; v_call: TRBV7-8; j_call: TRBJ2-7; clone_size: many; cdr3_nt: TGTGCCAGCAGATCCGGGACAGGGATTATGGAGCAGTACTTC; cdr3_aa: CASRSGTGIMEQYF
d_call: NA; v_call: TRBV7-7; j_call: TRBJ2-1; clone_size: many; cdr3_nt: TGTGCTAGCAGCCAGGACAGATACAATGAGCAGTTCTTC; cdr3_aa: CASSQDRYNEQFF
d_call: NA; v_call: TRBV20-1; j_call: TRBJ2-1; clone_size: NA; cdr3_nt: TGCAGTGCTATTTATAGTCGGCGGCTCTTC; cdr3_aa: CSAIYSRRLF
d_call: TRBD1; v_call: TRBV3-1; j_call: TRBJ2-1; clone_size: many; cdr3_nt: TGTGCCAGCAGCCCGCCTCGCAGGGGGACCCACAATGAGCAGTTCTTC; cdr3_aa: CASSPPRRGTHNEQFF
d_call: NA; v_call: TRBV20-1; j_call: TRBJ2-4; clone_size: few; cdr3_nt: TGCAGTGCTAGAGAGAACTTAAACATTCAGTACTTC; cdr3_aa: CSARENLNIQYF
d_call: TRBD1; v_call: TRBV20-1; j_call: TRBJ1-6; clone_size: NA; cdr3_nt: TGCAGTGCTATCCGGGACAGGGGTGGCAATTCACCCCTCCACTTT; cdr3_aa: CSAIRDRGGNSPLHF
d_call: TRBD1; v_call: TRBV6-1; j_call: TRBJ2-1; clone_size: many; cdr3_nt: TGTGCCAGCAGTGGAGCAGGGACAGGGGGGCTCTATGAGCAGTTCTTC; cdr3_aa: CASSGAGTGGLYEQFF
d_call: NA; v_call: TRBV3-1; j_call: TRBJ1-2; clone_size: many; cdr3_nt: TGTGCCAGCAGCCAGCAGCCGGACGGGTCGATCTATGGCTACACCTTC; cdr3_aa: CASSQQPDGSIYGYTF
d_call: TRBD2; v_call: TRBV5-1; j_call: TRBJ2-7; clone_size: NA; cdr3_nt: TGCGCCAGCAGCTCGGGGGTCCTGACTAGCGGGAGAGCCGAGCAGTACTTC; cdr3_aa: CASSSGVLTSGRAEQYF
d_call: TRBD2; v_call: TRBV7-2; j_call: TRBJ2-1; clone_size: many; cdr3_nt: TGTGCCAGCAGCCTGGGACTAGCGGGAGGCAATGAGCAGTTCTTC; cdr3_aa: CASSLGLAGGNEQFF
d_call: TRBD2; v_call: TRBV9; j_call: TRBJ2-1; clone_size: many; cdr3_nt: TGTGCCAGCAGTGAGACTAGCGGAGAGTACAATGAGCAGTTCTTC; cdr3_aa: CASSETSGEYNEQFF
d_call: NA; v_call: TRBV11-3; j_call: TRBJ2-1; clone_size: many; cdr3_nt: TGTGCCAGCAGACCCACCGGGGGCAGGGATGAGCAGTTCTTC; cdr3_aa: CASRPTGGRDEQFF
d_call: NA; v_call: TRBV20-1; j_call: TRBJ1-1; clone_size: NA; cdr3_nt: TGCAGTGCTCCCGTTTCCTCGTCTAACACTGAAGCTTTCTTT; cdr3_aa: CSAPVSSSNTEAFF
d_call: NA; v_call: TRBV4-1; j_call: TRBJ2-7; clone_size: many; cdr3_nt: TGCGCCAGCAGCCAGGCCCCCAGAGATTACTCCTACGAGCAGTACTTC; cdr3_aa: CASSQAPRDYSYEQYF
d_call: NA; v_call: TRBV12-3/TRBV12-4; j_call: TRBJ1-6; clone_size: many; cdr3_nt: TGTGCCAGCAGCTCGGACCATCGGTATTCACCCCTCCACTTT; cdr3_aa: CASSSDHRYSPLHF
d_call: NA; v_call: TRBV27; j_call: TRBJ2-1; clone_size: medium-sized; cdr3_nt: TGTGCCAGCAGTCCCAAAGGCATCTTCTCCTACAATGAGCAGTTCTTC; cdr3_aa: CASSPKGIFSYNEQFF
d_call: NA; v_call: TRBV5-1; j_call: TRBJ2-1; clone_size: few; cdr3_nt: TGCGCCAGCAGCTTGGCACTGGGGACGTGGGGGCAGTTCTTC; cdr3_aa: CASSLALGTWGQFF
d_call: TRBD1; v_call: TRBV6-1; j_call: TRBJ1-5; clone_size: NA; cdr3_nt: TGTGCCAGCAGTGACCTACTACAGGGGGAACAGCCCCAGCATTTT; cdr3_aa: CASSDLLQGEQPQHF
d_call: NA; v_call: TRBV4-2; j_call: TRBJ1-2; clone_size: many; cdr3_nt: TGTGCCAGCAGCCAGACTAGACAGTCCCCTACCTTC; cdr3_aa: CASSQTRQSPTF
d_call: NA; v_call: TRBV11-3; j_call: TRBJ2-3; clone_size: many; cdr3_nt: TGTGCCAGCAGCTTACGTGGCGGAGACACAGATACGCAGTATTTT; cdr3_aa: CASSLRGGDTDTQYF
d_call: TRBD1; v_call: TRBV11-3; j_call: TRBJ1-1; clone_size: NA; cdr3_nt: TGTGCCAGCAGCCGTGGGGGAGGGGGGGACAGGCGCTCTGAAGCTTTCTTT; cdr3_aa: CASSRGGGGDRRSEAFF
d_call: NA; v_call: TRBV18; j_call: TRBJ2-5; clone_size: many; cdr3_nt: TGTGCCAGCTCACAGGGCAGCCAAGAGACCCAGTACTTC; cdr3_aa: CASSQGSQETQYF
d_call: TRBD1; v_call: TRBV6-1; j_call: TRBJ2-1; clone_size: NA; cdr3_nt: TGTGCTAGCAGTGTGGCAGGGGGCGTAAAAGAGCAGTTCTTC; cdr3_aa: CASSVAGGVKEQFF
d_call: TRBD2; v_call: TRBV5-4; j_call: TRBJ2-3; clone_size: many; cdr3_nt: TGTGCCAGCAGCTTGGGAGGCGGGGGGGCCTATACGCAGTATTTT; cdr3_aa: CASSLGGGGAYTQYF
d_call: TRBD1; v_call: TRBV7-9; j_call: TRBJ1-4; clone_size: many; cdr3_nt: TGTGCCAGCAGGACAACTACAGGGGGCGGCTATGAAAAACTGTTTTTT; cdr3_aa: CASRTTTGGGYEKLFF
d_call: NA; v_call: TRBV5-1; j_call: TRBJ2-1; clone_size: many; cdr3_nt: TGCGCCAGCAGCTTTTGGGGTCCGGACAATGAGCAGTTCTTC; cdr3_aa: CASSFWGPDNEQFF
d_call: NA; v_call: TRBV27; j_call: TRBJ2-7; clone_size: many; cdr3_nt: TGTGCCAGCAGTACTGGGTCTCGAGCCTACGAGCAGTACTTC; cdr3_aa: CASSTGSRAYEQYF